The rows below give T cell receptor beta chains drawn from one sample of a study of T cell changes during pregnancy in multiple sclerosis. Using immunoSEQ multiplex PCR, the repertoire was profiled, and TCRdb retains in-frame clones only, with some absent. The data contain about 59,000 clones, roughly 92% of them singletons. This sample comprised peripheral blood, obtained in the third trimester of pregnancy. The receptors stem from a female donor in good health, enrolled as a control in a pregnancy study. CDR3s include the opening cysteine and the closing phenylalanine or tryptophan. The order of the fields is D gene, clone size, J gene, V gene, CDR3 protein, CDR3 DNA. A D gene is named only where the DNA matches it firmly. The size entry is marked missing in some rows and otherwise reads once, few, many or a size class.

D gene: -; clone size: once; J gene: TRBJ2-5; V gene: TRBV29-1; CDR3 protein: CSVSAGPETQYF; CDR3 DNA: TGCAGCGTTTCAGCAGGGCCAGAGACCCAGTACTTC
D gene: -; clone size: -; J gene: TRBJ2-1; V gene: TRBV11-3; CDR3 protein: CASSYTGDYEQFF; CDR3 DNA: TGTGCCAGCAGCTATACAGGGGACTATGAGCAGTTCTTC
D gene: TRBD1; clone size: -; J gene: TRBJ2-7; V gene: TRBV9; CDR3 protein: CASSGQGTIDEQYF; CDR3 DNA: TGTGCCAGCAGCGGACAGGGGACCATCGACGAGCAGTACTTC
D gene: TRBD1; clone size: -; J gene: TRBJ2-7; V gene: TRBV19; CDR3 protein: CASSKQDRATEQYF; CDR3 DNA: TGTGCCAGTAGTAAGCAGGACAGGGCTACCGAGCAGTACTTC
D gene: -; clone size: -; J gene: TRBJ2-5; V gene: TRBV6-1; CDR3 protein: CASSESVAAVGRETQYF; CDR3 DNA: TGTGCCAGCAGTGAATCTGTGGCGGCGGTGGGTCGGGAGACCCAGTACTTC
D gene: TRBD2; clone size: once; J gene: TRBJ2-3; V gene: TRBV28; CDR3 protein: CASQLAGGRDTQYF; CDR3 DNA: TGTGCCAGCCAACTAGCGGGAGGCCGGGATACGCAGTATTTT
D gene: TRBD2; clone size: -; J gene: TRBJ2-3; V gene: TRBV6-4; CDR3 protein: CASSDSTSGSDTQYF; CDR3 DNA: TGTGCCAGCAGTGACTCGACTAGCGGGAGCGATACGCAGTATTTT
D gene: -; clone size: once; J gene: TRBJ1-2; V gene: TRBV15; CDR3 protein: CATSREIGGGVHYGYTF; CDR3 DNA: TGTGCCACCAGCAGAGAAATAGGCGGGGGGGTCCACTATGGCTACACCTTC
D gene: TRBD1; clone size: -; J gene: TRBJ2-3; V gene: TRBV10-3; CDR3 protein: CAITPDREDTQYF; CDR3 DNA: TGTGCCATCACCCCGGACAGGGAGGATACGCAGTATTTT
D gene: -; clone size: once; J gene: TRBJ1-5; V gene: TRBV7-6; CDR3 protein: CASSLGAANQPQHF; CDR3 DNA: TGTGCCAGCAGCTTAGGGGCAGCCAATCAGCCCCAGCATTTT
D gene: TRBD2; clone size: once; J gene: TRBJ2-1; V gene: TRBV6-1; CDR3 protein: CASRTGLARMNEQFF; CDR3 DNA: TGTGCCAGCAGAACTGGACTAGCCAGGATGAATGAGCAGTTCTTC
D gene: -; clone size: -; J gene: TRBJ2-7; V gene: TRBV12-2; CDR3 protein: CASRSPVGASGYEQYF; CDR3 DNA: TGTGCAAGTCGCTCACCGGTCGGGGCTAGCGGTTACGAGCAGTACTTC
D gene: -; clone size: -; J gene: TRBJ2-7; V gene: TRBV27; CDR3 protein: CASSQSGYGTYEQYF; CDR3 DNA: TGTGCCAGCAGCCAATCGGGATACGGGACCTACGAGCAGTACTTC
D gene: TRBD1; clone size: -; J gene: TRBJ2-3; V gene: TRBV19; CDR3 protein: CASSSWTGDTQYF; CDR3 DNA: TGTGCCAGTAGTTCCTGGACAGGGGATACGCAGTATTTT
D gene: TRBD1; clone size: -; J gene: TRBJ2-2; V gene: TRBV7-2; CDR3 protein: CASSSRQGYTGELFF; CDR3 DNA: TGTGCCAGCAGCTCCCGACAGGGGTACACCGGGGAGCTGTTTTTT
D gene: TRBD2; clone size: -; J gene: TRBJ2-3; V gene: TRBV7-3; CDR3 protein: CASSPLAGVGTDTQYF; CDR3 DNA: TGTGCCAGCAGCCCTCTAGCGGGAGTAGGAACAGATACGCAGTATTTT
D gene: -; clone size: -; J gene: TRBJ1-6; V gene: TRBV7-3; CDR3 protein: CASSLGSGNSPLHF; CDR3 DNA: TGTGCCAGCAGCTTAGGGTCGGGAAATTCACCCCTCCACTTT
D gene: -; clone size: once; J gene: TRBJ1-5; V gene: TRBV7-8; CDR3 protein: CASSPMTGNQPQHF; CDR3 DNA: TGTGCCAGCAGCCCGATGACTGGTAATCAGCCCCAGCATTTT
D gene: TRBD1; clone size: -; J gene: TRBJ2-2; V gene: TRBV18; CDR3 protein: CASSNGQGANTGELFF; CDR3 DNA: TGTGCCAGCTCTAACGGACAGGGCGCGAACACCGGGGAGCTGTTTTTT
D gene: -; clone size: -; J gene: TRBJ2-5; V gene: TRBV5-1; CDR3 protein: CASSFRVNQETQYF; CDR3 DNA: TGCGCCAGCAGCTTCAGGGTTAACCAAGAGACCCAGTACTTC
D gene: TRBD2; clone size: -; J gene: TRBJ2-7; V gene: TRBV11-3; CDR3 protein: CASSLERIGTSGTYEQYF; CDR3 DNA: TGTGCCAGCAGCTTAGAGAGAATAGGCACTAGCGGGACCTACGAGCAGTACTTC
D gene: TRBD1; clone size: -; J gene: TRBJ2-5; V gene: TRBV5-4; CDR3 protein: CASSSGQGLGETQYF; CDR3 DNA: TGTGCCAGCAGCTCGGGACAGGGGTTAGGAGAGACCCAGTACTTC
D gene: TRBD2; clone size: -; J gene: TRBJ2-5; V gene: TRBV28; CDR3 protein: CASSAPREVETQYF; CDR3 DNA: TGTGCCAGCAGTGCCCCCCGGGAGGTAGAGACCCAGTACTTC
D gene: -; clone size: -; J gene: TRBJ2-3; V gene: TRBV4-3; CDR3 protein: CASSRSAYTDTQYF; CDR3 DNA: TGCGCCAGCAGCCGGAGCGCTTACACAGATACGCAGTATTTT
D gene: TRBD2; clone size: -; J gene: TRBJ2-3; V gene: TRBV7-3; CDR3 protein: CASSFSGGANTQYF; CDR3 DNA: TGTGCCAGCAGCTTTAGCGGGGGGGCCAATACGCAGTATTTT